This record covers a single T cell receptor beta chain. Its specificity is unknown. The germline V gene encodes CDR1 SGHRS and CDR2 YFSETQ. The CDR3 covers 14 residues. Trimming removed 5 bases from V and 5 bases from J, with 14 bases in between. TCRdb processed the 5' RACE reads anew with MiXCR; each CDR3 protein has one entry. The table lists 450,000 to 500,000 distinct CDR3 sequences, around an eighth of them singletons. The sample belongs to a study of identical twins. Study-level results: Cross-sectional statistics underpinned the conclusions; the same donors were not followed. Researchers reported weaker excess twin sharing in beta out-of-frame sequences.

These data were also filed under a second study, of yellow fever vaccine responses in identical twins. That report notes: Vaccine T cell responses of twins reportedly seemed partly convergent and partly personalized.

J is TRBJ2-1 and V is TRBV5-1; no definite D call. The receptor was isolated from a woman younger than 30 in good health. Sequenced sample: CD4+ T cells sorted from blood. The chain's CDR3 is CASRLGLLDNEQFF. The CDR3 DNA reads as TGCGCCAGCAGGCTGGGCCTTTTAGACAATGAGCAGTTCTTC. Using reference TRBV5-1 and TRBJ2-1 for the parts outside the CDR3, the full variable domain is KAGVTQTPRYLIKTRGQQVTLSCSPISGHRSVSWYQQTPGQGLQFLFEYFSETQRNKGNFPGRFSGRQFSNSRSEMNVSTLELGDSALYLCASRLGLLDNEQFFGPGTRLTVL.